These 8 T cell receptor beta chains were sequenced from one sample in a study of blood T cell repertoires in COVID-19 (TCRdb year 2020). Library preparation used the immunoSEQ multiplex PCR assay. This immuneACCESS table, as held by TCRdb, lists in-frame sequences with V and J called but not all clones. Of the missing ones, under half trace to an unresolved V gene in checked studies; the others have no known cause. This sample comprises around 80,000 clones, about four fifths of them detected only once. The ten largest clones capture roughly 9% of the sample. The sequenced sample consisted of peripheral blood. All receptors derive from a human donor in a cohort sampled during active COVID-19.

The chain recombines TRBV5-1 with TRBJ1-4; 8 nucleotides align to TRBD1. CDR3 length equals 15 residues. V shed 4 bases and J 3 bases; nucleotides not matched to a gene: 5. The germline V gene encodes CDR1 SGHRS and CDR2 YFSETQ. CDR3 sequence reads: CASSTSDRANEKLFF. CDR3 DNA sequence: TGCGCCAGCAGCACCTCGGACAGGGCTAATGAAAAACTGTTTTTT.

In DNA form, the CDR3 reads TGTGCCTGGAGCCCGGACAGGGGAGCTGGAAACACCATATATTTT. Translated, it gives CAWSPDRGAGNTIYF. The chain combines TRBV30 with TRBJ1-3, with 9 bases identical to TRBD1. The germline V gene encodes CDR1 GTSNPN and CDR2 SVGIG (reference sequence). The V segment lost 3 bases and the J segment 2 bases; nucleotides outside the gene matches: 5. CDR3 length: 15 amino acids.

The genes are TRBV2 and TRBJ2-2, with 8 bases identical to TRBD2. With 6 bases clipped from V and 8 bases from J, the junction kept 11 bases outside the gene matches. The CDR3 runs 15 residues. The V gene's germline CDR1 is SNHLY and CDR2 FYNNEI. DNA of the CDR3: TGTGCCAGCAGAATGGACGGGGGGGCCGAAGGGGAGCTGTTTTTT. Its translation is CASRMDGGAEGELFF.

The chain employs TRBV30 and TRBJ2-2; 10 positions match TRBD2. CDR1 and CDR2 (germline): GTSNPN, SVGIG (reference sequence). V gave up 2 bases and J gave up 4 bases; unmatched junction bases: 7. This CDR3 is 16 amino acids long. Written as DNA, the CDR3 is TGTGCCTGGAGTATCCGCCCTAGCGGGAGCACCGGGGAGCTGTTTTTT. Residues: CAWSIRPSGSTGELFF. The entire variable domain, with the rest obtained from reference TRBV30 and TRBJ2-2, is as follows: SQTIHQWPATLVQPVGSPLSLECTVEGTSNPNLYWYRQAAGRGLQLLFYSVGIGQISSEVPQNLSASRPQDRQFILSSKKLLLSDSGFYLCAWSIRPSGSTGELFFGEGSRLTVL.

The chain recombines TRBV6-5 with TRBJ2-2, with no clear D. V lost 2 bases and J lost 2, with 3 bases in between. Germline V gives CDR1 MNHEY, CDR2 SVGAGI. The CDR3 spans 13 residues. The CDR3 DNA is TGTGCCAGCAGTTACCTTAACACCGGGGAGCTGTTTTTT. This sequence encodes CASSYLNTGELFF.

CDR3 amino acids: CASTRGSSYEQYF. In DNA form, the CDR3 reads TGTGCCAGCACTCGGGGGAGCTCCTACGAGCAGTACTTC. This chain connects TRBV3-1 (or the pseudogene TRBV3-2) to TRBJ2-7; perhaps TRBD2 as D (6 bases). Germline CDR1 and CDR2: LGHDT and YNNKEL (reference sequence). Trimming cost V 7 bases and J 0 bases, with 10 bases left between them. This CDR3 contains 13 residues.

The rearrangement uses TRBV29-1 and TRBJ2-1; D is perhaps TRBD2 (5 bases). The length of the CDR3 is 16 residues. Germline assignment: CDR1 SQVTM and CDR2 ANQGSEA. V shed 0 bases and J shed 0 bases, with 12 bases lying between them. The CDR3 coding sequence is TGCAGCGTTGAAGATCGAGCGGCTTCCTCCTACAATGAGCAGTTCTTC. As protein: CSVEDRAASSYNEQFF.

This clone was seen just once. This chain connects TRBV12-3 or TRBV12-4 to TRBJ1-1, with no clear D. The CDR3 sequence is 12 residues long. V was pared by 7 bases and J by 5 bases, with 11 bases between. The CDR3 DNA reads TGTGCCAGCACTCGGGTAGGAACTGAAGCTTTCTTT. Translated, it gives CASTRVGTEAFF.